This T cell receptor beta chain is drawn from a study of neurological immune-mediated disorders. This clonotype was observed many times. Time point here: longitudinal time-point 3. V lost 2 bases and J lost 4; bases outside the gene matches: 12. Germline CDR1 and CDR2: MGHDK and SYGVNS. The CDR3 spans 18 residues. Via MiXCR, TCRdb re-called the 5' RACE reads, giving one row per CDR3 protein. The sample carries fewer than 85,000 distinct CDR3 sequences, approximately 4.6% recorded once. This receptor was identified in a woman aged 55-69 years with multiple sclerosis. The V call is TRBV25-1, the J call TRBJ1-1, with 11 nucleotides matching TRBD1. Sequencing used PBMCs. CDR3 sequence reads: CASSEPGGQGGASTEAFF. CDR3 DNA: TGTGCCAGCAGTGAACCGGGGGGACAGGGGGGGGCGAGCACTGAAGCTTTCTTT. Filled out from reference TRBV25-1 and TRBJ1-1, the complete variable domain reads EADIYQTPRYLVIGTGKKITLECSQTMGHDKMYWYQQDPGMELHLIHYSYGVNSTEKGDLSSESTVSRIRTEHFPLTLESARPSHTSQYLCASSEPGGQGGASTEAFFGQGTRLTVV.